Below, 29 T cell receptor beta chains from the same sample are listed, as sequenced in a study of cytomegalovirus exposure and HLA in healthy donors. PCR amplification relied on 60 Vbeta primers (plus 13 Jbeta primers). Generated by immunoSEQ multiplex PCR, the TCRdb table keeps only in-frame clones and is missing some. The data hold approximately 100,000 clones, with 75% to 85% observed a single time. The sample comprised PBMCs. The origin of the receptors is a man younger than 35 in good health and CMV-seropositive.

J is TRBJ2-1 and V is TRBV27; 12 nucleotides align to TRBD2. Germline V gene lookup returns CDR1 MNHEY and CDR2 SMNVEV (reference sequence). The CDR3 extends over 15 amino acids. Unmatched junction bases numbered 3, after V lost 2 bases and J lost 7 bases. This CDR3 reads CASSLTSGGRNEQFF. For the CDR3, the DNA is TGTGCCAGCAGTTTAACTAGCGGGGGGCGGAATGAGCAGTTCTTC.

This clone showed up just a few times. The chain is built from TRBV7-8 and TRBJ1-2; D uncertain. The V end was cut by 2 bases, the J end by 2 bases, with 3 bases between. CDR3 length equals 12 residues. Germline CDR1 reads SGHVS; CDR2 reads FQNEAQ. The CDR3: CASSLQNYGYTF. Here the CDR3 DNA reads TGTGCCAGCAGCTTACAGAACTATGGCTACACCTTC.

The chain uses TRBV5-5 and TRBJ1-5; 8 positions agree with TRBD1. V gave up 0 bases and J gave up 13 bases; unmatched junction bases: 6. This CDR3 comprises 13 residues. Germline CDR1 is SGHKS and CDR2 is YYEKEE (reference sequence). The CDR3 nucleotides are TGTGCCAGCAGCTTGGTCCTGGACAGGGAGCAGCATTTT. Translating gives CASSLVLDREQHF.

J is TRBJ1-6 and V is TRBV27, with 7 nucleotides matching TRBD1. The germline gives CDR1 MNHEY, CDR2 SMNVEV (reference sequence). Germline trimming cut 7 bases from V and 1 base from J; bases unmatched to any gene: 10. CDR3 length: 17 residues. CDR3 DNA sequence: TGTGCCAGCACCACCCGGGACAGCGGGTCCTATAATTCACCCCTCCACTTT. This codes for CASTTRDSGSYNSPLHF.

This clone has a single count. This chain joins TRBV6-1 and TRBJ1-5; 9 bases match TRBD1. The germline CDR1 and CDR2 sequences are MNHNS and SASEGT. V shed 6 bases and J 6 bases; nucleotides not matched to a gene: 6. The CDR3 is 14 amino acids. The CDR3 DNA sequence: TGTGCCAGCAGCGGGACAGGGTTTGTTCAGCCCCAGCATTTT. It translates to CASSGTGFVQPQHF.

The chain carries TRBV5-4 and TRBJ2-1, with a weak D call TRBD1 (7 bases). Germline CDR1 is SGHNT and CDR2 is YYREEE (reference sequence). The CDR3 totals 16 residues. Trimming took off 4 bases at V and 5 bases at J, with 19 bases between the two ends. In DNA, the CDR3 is TGTGCCAGCAGCCGGGAGACAGGGATGAGCAACAATGAGCAGTTCTTC. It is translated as CASSRETGMSNNEQFF.

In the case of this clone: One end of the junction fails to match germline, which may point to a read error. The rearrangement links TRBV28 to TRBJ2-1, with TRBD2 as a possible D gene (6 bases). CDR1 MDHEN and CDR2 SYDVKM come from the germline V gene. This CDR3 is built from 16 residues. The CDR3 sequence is CASRGTQWRSFNEQFF. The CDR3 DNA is TGTGCCAGCAGAGGGACTCAGTGGCGATCCTTCAATGAGCAGTTCTTC.

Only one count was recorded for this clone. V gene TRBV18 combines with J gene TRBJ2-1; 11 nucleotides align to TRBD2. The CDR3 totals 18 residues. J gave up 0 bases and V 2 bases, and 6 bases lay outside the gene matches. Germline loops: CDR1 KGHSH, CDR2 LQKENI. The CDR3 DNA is TGTGCCAGCTCACCATCTAGCGGGGGGCGAAGCTCCTACAATGAGCAGTTCTTC. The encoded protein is CASSPSSGGRSSYNEQFF.

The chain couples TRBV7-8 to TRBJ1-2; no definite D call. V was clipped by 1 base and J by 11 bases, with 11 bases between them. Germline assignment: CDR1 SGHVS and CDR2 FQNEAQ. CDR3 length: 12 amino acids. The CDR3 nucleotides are TGTGCCAGCAGCTTAGTCGTTGGAGGTTACACCTTC. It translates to CASSLVVGGYTF.

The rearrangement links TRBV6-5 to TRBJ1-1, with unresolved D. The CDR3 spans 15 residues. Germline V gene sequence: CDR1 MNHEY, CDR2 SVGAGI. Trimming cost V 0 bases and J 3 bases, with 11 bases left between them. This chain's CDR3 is CASSYSDRGYTEAFF. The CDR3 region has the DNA TGTGCCAGCAGTTACTCCGATCGAGGGTACACTGAAGCTTTCTTT.

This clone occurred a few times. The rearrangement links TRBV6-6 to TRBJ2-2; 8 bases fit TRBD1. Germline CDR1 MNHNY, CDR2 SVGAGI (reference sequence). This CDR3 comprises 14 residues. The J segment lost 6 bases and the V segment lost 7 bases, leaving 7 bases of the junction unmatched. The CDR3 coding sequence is TGTGCCAGCATCTTGGGACAGGCAGCCGGGGAGCTGTTTTTT. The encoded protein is CASILGQAAGELFF.

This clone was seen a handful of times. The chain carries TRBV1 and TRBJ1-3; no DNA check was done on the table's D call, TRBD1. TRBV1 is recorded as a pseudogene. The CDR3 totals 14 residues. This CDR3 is CTSSEPTAGNTIYF. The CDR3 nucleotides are TGCACCAGCAGCGAGCCGACAGCTGGAAACACCATATATTTT.

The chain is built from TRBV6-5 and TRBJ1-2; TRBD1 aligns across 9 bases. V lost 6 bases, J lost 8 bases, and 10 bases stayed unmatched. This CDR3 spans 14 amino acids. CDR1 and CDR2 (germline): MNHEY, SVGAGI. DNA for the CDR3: TGTGCCAGCAGAGACAGACAGGGGGGTAAGGGCTACACCTTC. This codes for CASRDRQGGKGYTF.

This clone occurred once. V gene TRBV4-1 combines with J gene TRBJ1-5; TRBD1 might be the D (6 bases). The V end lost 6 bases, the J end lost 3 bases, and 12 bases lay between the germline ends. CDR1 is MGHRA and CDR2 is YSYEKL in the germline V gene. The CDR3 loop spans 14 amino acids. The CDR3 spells CASSIDRTNQPQHF. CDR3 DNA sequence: TGCGCCAGCAGTATAGACAGGACCAATCAGCCCCAGCATTTT.

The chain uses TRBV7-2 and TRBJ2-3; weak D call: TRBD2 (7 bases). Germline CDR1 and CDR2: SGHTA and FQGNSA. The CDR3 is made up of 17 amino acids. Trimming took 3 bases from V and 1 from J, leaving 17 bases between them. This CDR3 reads CASSFFGGGPGTDTQYF. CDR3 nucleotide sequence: TGTGCCAGCAGCTTTTTTGGGGGGGGGCCGGGCACAGATACGCAGTATTTT.

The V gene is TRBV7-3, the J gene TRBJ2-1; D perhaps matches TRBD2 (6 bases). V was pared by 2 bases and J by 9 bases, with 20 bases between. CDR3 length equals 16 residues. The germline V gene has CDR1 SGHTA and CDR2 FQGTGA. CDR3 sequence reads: CASSLGYSGGSPEQFF. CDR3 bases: TGTGCCAGCAGCTTAGGGTATTCCGGGGGAAGCCCTGAGCAGTTCTTC.

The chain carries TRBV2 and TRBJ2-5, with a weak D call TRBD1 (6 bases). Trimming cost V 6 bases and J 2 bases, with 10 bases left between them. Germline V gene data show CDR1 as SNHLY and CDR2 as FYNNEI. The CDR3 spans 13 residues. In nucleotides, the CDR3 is TGTGCCAGCAGCAGGGGAGAACAAGAGACCCAGTACTTC. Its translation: CASSRGEQETQYF.

The chain's CDR3 is CASSLQPPRGRTEAFF. The CDR3 nucleotides read TGTGCCAGCAGCCTCCAACCGCCCAGGGGACGGACTGAAGCTTTCTTT. The rearrangement joins TRBV7-6 to TRBJ1-1; D is possibly TRBD1 (6 bases). With 5 bases removed from V and 5 bases from J, the gap between germline ends came to 21 bases. The CDR3 runs to 16 residues. Per the germline V gene, CDR1 is SGHVS and CDR2 is FNYEAQ.

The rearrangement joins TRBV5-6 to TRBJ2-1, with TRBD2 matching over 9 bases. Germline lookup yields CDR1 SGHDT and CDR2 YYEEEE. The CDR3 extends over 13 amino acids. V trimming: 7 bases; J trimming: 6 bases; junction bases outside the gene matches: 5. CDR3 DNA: TGTGCCAGCCGACTAGCGGCTCGCAATGAGCAGTTCTTC. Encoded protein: CASRLAARNEQFF.

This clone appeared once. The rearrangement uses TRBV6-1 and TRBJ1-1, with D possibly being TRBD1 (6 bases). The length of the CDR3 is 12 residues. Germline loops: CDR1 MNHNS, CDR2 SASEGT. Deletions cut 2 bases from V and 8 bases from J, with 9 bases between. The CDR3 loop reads CASSEQRGEAFF. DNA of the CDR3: TGTGCCAGCAGTGAACAGAGGGGGGAAGCTTTCTTT.

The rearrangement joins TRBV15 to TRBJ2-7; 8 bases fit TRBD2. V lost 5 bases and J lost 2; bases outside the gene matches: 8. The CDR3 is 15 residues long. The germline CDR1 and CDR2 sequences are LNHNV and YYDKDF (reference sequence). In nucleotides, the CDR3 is TGTGCCACCAGCGGACCGGGACTAGGACCCTACGAGCAGTACTTC. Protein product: CATSGPGLGPYEQYF.

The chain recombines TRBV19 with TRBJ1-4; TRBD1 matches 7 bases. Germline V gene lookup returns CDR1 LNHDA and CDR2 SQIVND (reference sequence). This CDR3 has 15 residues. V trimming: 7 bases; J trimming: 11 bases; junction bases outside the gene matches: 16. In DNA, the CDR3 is TGTGCCAGTACCGGCATGGCGGGACAGAAGGTTAAACTGTTTTTT. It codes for CASTGMAGQKVKLFF.

The CDR3, as DNA: TGTGCCAGCAGATTTGAACCGACCGGGACACACTTCTACGAGCAGTACTTC. Amino acid sequence: CASRFEPTGTHFYEQYF. The J gene is TRBJ2-7, the V gene TRBV28, with D perhaps TRBD1 (6 bases). The ends were cut back, 6 bases at V and 3 bases at J, with 24 bases in the middle. CDR1 is MDHEN, CDR2 SYDVKM, per germline. This CDR3 has 17 amino acids.

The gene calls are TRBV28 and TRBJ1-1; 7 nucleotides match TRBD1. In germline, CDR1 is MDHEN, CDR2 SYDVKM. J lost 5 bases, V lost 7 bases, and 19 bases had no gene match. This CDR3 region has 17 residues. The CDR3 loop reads CASTSLRLGGAGTEAFF. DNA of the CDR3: TGTGCCAGCACCTCCCTCCGTTTAGGGGGCGCGGGTACTGAAGCTTTCTTT.

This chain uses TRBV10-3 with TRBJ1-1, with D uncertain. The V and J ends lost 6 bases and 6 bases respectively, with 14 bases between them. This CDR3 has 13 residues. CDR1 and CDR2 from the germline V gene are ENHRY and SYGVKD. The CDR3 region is CAISREPVAEAFF. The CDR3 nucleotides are TGTGCCATCAGCCGAGAACCTGTCGCTGAAGCTTTCTTT.

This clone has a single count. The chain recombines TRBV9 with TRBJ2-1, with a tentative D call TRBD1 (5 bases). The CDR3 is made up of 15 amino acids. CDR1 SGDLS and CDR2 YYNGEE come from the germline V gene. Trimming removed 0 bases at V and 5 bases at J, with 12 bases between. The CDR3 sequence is CASSVGDRTHNEQFF. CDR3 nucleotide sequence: TGTGCCAGCAGCGTAGGAGATAGGACACACAATGAGCAGTTCTTC.

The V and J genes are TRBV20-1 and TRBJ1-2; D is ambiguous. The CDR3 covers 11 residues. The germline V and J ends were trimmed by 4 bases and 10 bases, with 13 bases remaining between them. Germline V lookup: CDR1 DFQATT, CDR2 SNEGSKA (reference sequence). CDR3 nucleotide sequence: TGCAGTGCTAAGAAGCTTGCCGACTACACCTTC. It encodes CSAKKLADYTF.

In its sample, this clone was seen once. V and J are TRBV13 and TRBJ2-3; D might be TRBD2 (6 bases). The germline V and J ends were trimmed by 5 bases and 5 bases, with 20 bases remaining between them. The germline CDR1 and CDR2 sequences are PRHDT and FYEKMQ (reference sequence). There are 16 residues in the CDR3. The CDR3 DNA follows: TGTGCCAGCAGCCTTAGTCGGCTAGCGTTACGAGATACGCAGTATTTT. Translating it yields CASSLSRLALRDTQYF.

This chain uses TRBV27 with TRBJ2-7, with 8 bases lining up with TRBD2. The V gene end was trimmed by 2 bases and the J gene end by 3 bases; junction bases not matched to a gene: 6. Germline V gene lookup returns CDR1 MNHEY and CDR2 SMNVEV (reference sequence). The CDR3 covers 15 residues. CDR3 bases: TGTGCCAGCAGTTTAAGCCCGGGGGGGCTCTACGAGCAGTACTTC. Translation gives CASSLSPGGLYEQYF.